This is a list of T cell receptor beta chains from one sample in a study of T cells in Graves' hyperthyroidism and ophthalmopathy. TCRdb reprocessed the multiplex PCR reads with MiXCR, giving one entry per CDR3 protein. Here the sample spans about 610,000 distinct CDR3 sequences, approximately 15% being singletons. Sequenced: blood. These receptors all stem from a woman in her thirties or forties with Graves' ophthalmopathy. The CDR3 runs from the conserved cysteine through the conserved F or W. Some rows have no size entry. The others give once, few or many, or a class for an expanded clone.

J gene	V gene	clone size	CDR3 protein
TRBJ2-2	TRBV4-3	-	CASSQRRGFNTGELFF
TRBJ2-5	TRBV27	-	CASSFLSDQETQYF
TRBJ1-1	TRBV12-3/TRBV12-4	many	CASTKRMGTPNTEAFF
TRBJ2-7	TRBV7-9	medium-sized	CASSLATSVSYEQYF
TRBJ1-2	TRBV29-1	-	CSVEGASNYGYTF
TRBJ2-5	TRBV19	many	CASSSQGGLAETQYF
TRBJ2-2	TRBV10-3	-	CATEGTDLTRGELFF
TRBJ2-7	TRBV10-3	-	CAIRLAASYEQYF
TRBJ2-7	TRBV5-4	-	CASSASLGLSYEQYF
TRBJ2-7	TRBV28	many	CASSLGTGWTASYEQYF
TRBJ2-7	TRBV3-1	once	CASSQVDTGEQYF
TRBJ2-2	TRBV27	-	CAIRRDRGTTGELFF
TRBJ1-5	TRBV19	many	CASSLTGGFNQPQHF
TRBJ2-5	TRBV11-2	few	CASSLVVHPQETQYF
TRBJ2-7	TRBV12-3/TRBV12-4	many	CASSLERYDEQYF
TRBJ2-7	TRBV5-1	-	CASSSSGNYEQYF
TRBJ1-2	TRBV19	many	CASSPGHPAPAGYTF
TRBJ2-5	TRBV6-1	-	CASSEAASGGAGTQYF
TRBJ2-7	TRBV12-3/TRBV12-4	-	CASSLGGSVGEQYF
TRBJ1-5	TRBV18	few	CASSPSSGGGQPQHF